The 14 T cell receptor beta chains listed next were all sequenced from one sample in a study of graft-versus-host responses after intestinal transplantation. No antigens are known for them. TCRdb's table, derived via immunoSEQ multiplex PCR, lists solely in-frame clones and lacks some. In the table there are over 100,000 clones, about 92% of which are singletons. This sample comprised unstimulated CD8+ T cells sorted from spleen or lymph node cells, obtained before transplant. The receptors derive from a human donor who was the organ donor for an intestinal transplant.

The chain recombines TRBV5-4 with TRBJ2-7, with 16 bases matching TRBD2. CDR1 is SGHNT, CDR2 YYREEE, per germline (reference sequence). Germline trimming cut 4 bases from V and 6 bases from J; bases unmatched to any gene: 7. The CDR3 covers 16 residues. For the CDR3, the DNA is TGTGCCAGCAGCCTGGGACTAGCGGGAGGGGTGGGCGAGCAGTACTTC. Translating gives CASSLGLAGGVGEQYF.

The V and J genes are TRBV4-1 and TRBJ2-3; 10 bases fit TRBD2. Germline V gene lookup returns CDR1 MGHRA and CDR2 YSYEKL. The CDR3 spans 19 residues. V trimming: 3 bases; J trimming: 4 bases; junction bases outside the gene matches: 16. In DNA, the CDR3 is TGCGCCAGCAGCCAGGGTGAGAGCGGGAGGGCCGGGGGTGCAGATACGCAGTATTTT. Its protein product is CASSQGESGRAGGADTQYF.

This chain uses TRBV4-3 with TRBJ2-1; 7 nucleotides match TRBD2. Germline V gives CDR1 LGHNA, CDR2 YSLEER. V lost 0 bases and J lost 10; bases outside the gene matches: 15. This CDR3 spans 17 amino acids. This CDR3 is CASSQEVSGTGGFEQFF. The CDR3 DNA sequence: TGCGCCAGCAGCCAAGAAGTCTCAGGGACGGGGGGTTTCGAGCAGTTCTTC.

This rearrangement joins TRBV11-2 to TRBJ2-7; D is uncertain. Germline CDR1 reads SGHAT; CDR2 reads FQNNGV. The CDR3 has 15 amino acids. The ends were cut back, 0 bases at V and 2 bases at J, with 11 bases in the middle. The CDR3 protein is CASSLDPSFPYEQYF. Written as DNA, the CDR3 is TGTGCCAGCAGCTTAGATCCCAGCTTTCCCTACGAGCAGTACTTC.

The rearrangement joins TRBV12-1 to TRBJ2-5. TRBV12-1 is termed a pseudogene. This CDR3 spans 10 amino acids. CDR3 amino acids: CASSLETQYF. CDR3 in DNA: TGTGCCAGCAGCTTAGAGACCCAGTACTTC.

This rearrangement joins TRBV30 to TRBJ2-3; a possible D gene is TRBD2 (6 bases). The CDR3 covers 12 residues. Trimming removed 3 bases at V and 4 bases at J, with 8 bases between. Germline loops: CDR1 GTSNPN, CDR2 SVGIG (reference sequence). This CDR3 is CAWRGLADTQYF. The CDR3 coding sequence is TGTGCCTGGAGGGGACTTGCAGATACGCAGTATTTT.

V and J are TRBV2 and TRBJ1-2; D not certain. The CDR3 is 12 amino acids. CDR1 is SNHLY, CDR2 FYNNEI, per germline. Trimming removed 3 bases at V and 2 bases at J, with 4 bases between. As DNA, the CDR3 is TGTGCCAGCAGTGACAGCAACTATGGCTACACCTTC. Residues: CASSDSNYGYTF.

V usage is TRBV10-1 and J usage is TRBJ2-3; 11 bases line up with TRBD1. This CDR3 is built from 17 residues. With 2 bases clipped from V and 1 base from J, the junction kept 5 bases outside the gene matches. Germline V gene lookup returns CDR1 WNHNN and CDR2 SYGVQD (reference sequence). CDR3 in DNA: TGCGCCAGCAGTGAGCCGGACAGGGGGCAGGGCACAGATACGCAGTATTTT. As protein: CASSEPDRGQGTDTQYF.

V usage is TRBV20-1 and J usage is TRBJ2-5, with D maybe TRBD1 (5 bases). The J call is in doubt because the DNA end fits TRBJ2-7 better. Per germline, CDR1 DFQATT and CDR2 SNEGSKA (reference sequence). The length of the CDR3 is 11 residues. Here the CDR3 reads CSARRGYEQYF. As DNA, the CDR3 is TGCAGTGCTAGAAGGGGCTACGAGCAGTACTTC.

The chain has TRBV5-1 and TRBJ1-2; 7 bases line up with TRBD1. The CDR3 has 12 amino acids. Trimming at V came to 7 bases and at J to 4 bases, leaving 4 bases not matched to a gene. CDR1 SGHRS and CDR2 YFSETQ come from the germline V gene. The CDR3 spells CASGRGPYGYTF. CDR3 in DNA: TGCGCCAGCGGGAGGGGGCCCTATGGCTACACCTTC.

The V gene is TRBV6-5, the J gene TRBJ2-1; 10 nucleotides agree with TRBD2. The trim removed 5 bases at V and 8 bases at J, leaving 3 bases unmatched. From germline, CDR1 is MNHEY and CDR2 SVGAGI. This CDR3 is 13 amino acids long. The CDR3 DNA reads TGTGCCAGCAGTCGTCTAGCGGGAGATGAGCAGTTCTTC. Its translation is CASSRLAGDEQFF.

The chain couples TRBV12-2 to TRBJ2-7. TRBV12-2 is a known pseudogene. The CDR3 sequence is 18 residues long. CDR3 sequence (DNA): TGTGCAAGTCGCCTCCACGTCCGATGGGGACCCCGCGCTTACGAGCAGTACTTC. Translation: CASRLHVRWGPRAYEQYF.

The V and J genes are TRBV27 and TRBJ2-3, with D unclear. The CDR3 length is 16 residues. The V gene lost 7 bases and the J gene lost 0 bases, with 17 bases spanning the gap. The germline V gene has CDR1 MNHEY and CDR2 SMNVEV (reference sequence). CDR3: CASKQALRISTDTQYF. The CDR3 coding sequence is TGTGCCAGCAAGCAGGCCCTCCGGATTAGCACAGATACGCAGTATTTT.

The rearrangement uses TRBV2 and TRBJ2-3, with TRBD2 matching over 11 bases. CDR1 is SNHLY, CDR2 FYNNEI, per germline. The CDR3 covers 16 residues. Germline trimming cut 6 bases from V and 4 bases from J; bases unmatched to any gene: 9. Written as DNA, the CDR3 is TGTGCCAGCAGGCCGGCTAGCGGGAGGCCCGCAGATACGCAGTATTTT. It is translated as CASRPASGRPADTQYF.